This section outlines one TCR beta chain sequence together with its context. The antigen it binds to is not known. The sample holds no much larger clone one base away, and base qualities are not on file. The entry originates in a study of PD-L1 blockade in urothelial cancer (dated by TCRdb to the late 2010s). Study-wide context: Therapy was started around 2014 for all patients, and atezolizumab 1,200 mg was administered intravenously every 3 weeks. Durable clinical benefit meant progression-free survival longer than 6 months, and TCR features were also tested against progression-free and overall survival. Several patients achieved durable clinical benefit and approximately 20 did not. About 90% of the 29 patients were identified as males with urothelial cancer of bladder origin, and a prior smoking history was reported by 18 of 29 patients. Blood samples gave median yields of about 140,000 T cells and 65,000 to 85,000 unique TCRs, along with a median clonality of approximately 0.08. Blood samples were analyzed at 3 weeks after treatment start (second dose) and at 6 weeks after treatment start. Pretreatment tumor samples, along with matched peripheral blood serially collected before and after atezolizumab treatment, were subjected to TCR sequencing. The study, an exploratory multi-omic analysis, examined somatic, immune and clinical correlates of response to PD-L1 blockade with atezolizumab in urothelial cancer. In the same patients, pretreatment tumors underwent whole exome sequencing and RNA sequencing in addition to TCR sequencing. Approximately 29 patients had pretreatment blood TCR-seq, approximately 24 had at least one posttreatment blood collection, and approximately 24 had tumor TCR-seq. An ECOG performance status of 0 or 1 was recorded for the patients, and 0 to 3 prior chemotherapy regimens had been received by the patients. Overall study results and their limits: A pretreatment peripheral blood TCR clonality below the median was linked to improved progression-free and overall survival. At 3 weeks after the start of treatment, tumor-associated TCR clones in peripheral blood had expanded more in patients with durable benefit (n of about 21, p = 0.022). Because the sample size was small (n ≈ 30) and many exploratory analyses were performed, the results are intended to be hypothesis-generating.

Each PCR received spiked-in synthetic TCR analog templates so that absolute template abundance could be estimated from read counts. TCRbeta CDR3 regions were amplified from genomic DNA with bias-controlled V and J gene primers using the immunoSEQ assay. Sequencing of rearranged TCRbeta segments was done at approximately 20X coverage. In the authors' own workflow: Clustering was used to correct sequencing errors, and CDR3s were annotated against IMGT so that V, D and J genes could be assigned. Out-of-frame and stop-codon sequences were excluded, and only productive TCRbeta rearrangements were used in downstream analyses. Clonality was calculated as one minus the Shannon entropy normalized by the log of the number of unique productive sequences. Fisher's exact test with Benjamini-Hochberg correction, at a threshold of adjusted p below 0.01, was used to find clones that differed between time points or between blood and tumor. Drawn from immuneACCESS, this table holds only the in-frame rearrangements with V and J called that TCRdb kept. Clones are partly lost; checked studies trace under half to an unresolved V gene and leave the rest unexplained. The DNA was the basis for D and trimming; V, J and clone size are from that table. In this sample the table shows around 42,000 clones, roughly 86% of which occur a single time. The ten most abundant clones make up about 2.9% of the sample.

A total of 25 to 35 patients with locally advanced or metastatic urothelial carcinoma, treated at Memorial Sloan Kettering on a trial protocol, made up the cohort. Peripheral blood mononuclear cells were collected from each patient pretreatment and during treatment, giving between 1 and 8 total time points per patient. The Qiagen DNeasy Blood extraction kit was used to purify genomic DNA from total PBMCs and tumor samples. PBMCs were collected pretreatment and during treatment and were isolated and stored as previously described. The sequencing here drew on PBMCs, taken around atezolizumab (anti-PD-L1) treatment. This TCR was recovered from a man aged 65 to 79 with urothelial cancer.

The nucleotides read TGTGCCACCCGGGGAGGGCTAGACACCATATATTTT. This codes for CATRGGLDTIYF. The chain employs TRBV9 and TRBJ1-3, with the D gene uncertain. CDR1 and CDR2 (SGDLS, YYNGEE) derive from the germline V gene. Reading from cysteine to phenylalanine, the CDR3 counts 12 amino acids. The entry retains the CDR3 DNA only, 36 bases that are in frame from base 1. V drops 9 bases and J drops 8 bases, leaving 15 bases in between. Here the CDR3 is joined to the reference TRBV9 and TRBJ1-3 genes, and the full variable domain is: DSGVTQTPKHLITATGQRVTLRCSPRSGDLSVYWYQQSLDQGLQFLIQYYNGEERAKGNILERFSAQQFPDLHSELNLSSLELGDSALYFCATRGGLDTIYFGEGSWLTVV.